This T cell receptor beta chain derives from a study of blood T cells in healthy people across ages. Whole-study findings and limits: Per-million-T-cell TCR beta diversity fell roughly linearly with age.

This CDR3 has 16 amino acids. From germline, CDR1 is MNHEY and CDR2 SMNVEV (reference sequence). Primers used in a second PCR of about 6 to 11 cycles were a sample-barcoded 5' primer and a J-beta primer mix. TCRdb re-analysed the 5' RACE reads in MiXCR, keeping a single row per CDR3 protein. The sample has around 940,000 distinct CDR3 sequences; roughly 47% are singletons. With respect to this clonotype: Its antigen is undetermined.

This clonotype was obtained from a woman in her sixties or seventies in good health. The chain has TRBV27 and TRBJ2-1; D might be TRBD1 or TRBD2, each matching 6 bases. TRBJ2-7 matches the DNA end more closely, so the J call is doubtful. Sequencing was carried out using blood. This chain's CDR3 is CASSPVRGRSYNEQYF. DNA of the CDR3: TGTGCCAGCAGTCCCGTCCGGGGGCGGTCCTACAATGAGCAGTACTTC.